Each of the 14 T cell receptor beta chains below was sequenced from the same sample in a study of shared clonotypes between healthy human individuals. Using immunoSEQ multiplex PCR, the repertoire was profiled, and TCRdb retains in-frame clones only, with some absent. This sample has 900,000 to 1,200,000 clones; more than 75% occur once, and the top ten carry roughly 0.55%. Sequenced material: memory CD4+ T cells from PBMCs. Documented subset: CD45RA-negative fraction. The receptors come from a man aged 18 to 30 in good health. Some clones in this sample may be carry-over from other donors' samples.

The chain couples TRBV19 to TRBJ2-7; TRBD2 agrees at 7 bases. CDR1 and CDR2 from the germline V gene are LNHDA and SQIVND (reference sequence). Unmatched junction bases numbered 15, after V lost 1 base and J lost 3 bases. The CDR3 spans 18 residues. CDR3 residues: CASSIGSLAEALNYEQYF. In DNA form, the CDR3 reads TGTGCCAGTAGTATAGGAAGCCTAGCGGAGGCCTTAAACTACGAGCAGTACTTC. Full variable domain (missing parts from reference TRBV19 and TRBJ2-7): DGGITQSPKYLFRKEGQNVTLSCEQNLNHDAMYWYRQDPGQGLRLIYYSQIVNDFQKGDIAEGYSVSREKKESFPLTVTSAQKNPTAFYLCASSIGSLAEALNYEQYFGPGTRLTVT.

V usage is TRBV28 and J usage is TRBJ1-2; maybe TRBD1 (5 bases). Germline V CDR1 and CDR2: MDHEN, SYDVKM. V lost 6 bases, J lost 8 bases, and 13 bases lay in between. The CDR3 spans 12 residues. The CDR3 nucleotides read TGTGCCAGCAGATTTCAGGGCCGGGGCTACACCTTC. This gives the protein CASRFQGRGYTF.

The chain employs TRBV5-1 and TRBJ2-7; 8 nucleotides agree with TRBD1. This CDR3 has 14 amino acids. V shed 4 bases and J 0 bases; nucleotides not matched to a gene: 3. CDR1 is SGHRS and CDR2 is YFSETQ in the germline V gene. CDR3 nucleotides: TGCGCCAGCAGCGGACAGGGTATCTCCTACGAGCAGTACTTC. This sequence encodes CASSGQGISYEQYF.

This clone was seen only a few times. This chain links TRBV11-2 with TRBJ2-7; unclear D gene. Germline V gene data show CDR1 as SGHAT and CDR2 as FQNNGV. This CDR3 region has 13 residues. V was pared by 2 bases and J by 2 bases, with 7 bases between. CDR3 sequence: CASSLSWPYEQYF. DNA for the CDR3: TGTGCCAGCAGCTTATCGTGGCCCTACGAGCAGTACTTC.

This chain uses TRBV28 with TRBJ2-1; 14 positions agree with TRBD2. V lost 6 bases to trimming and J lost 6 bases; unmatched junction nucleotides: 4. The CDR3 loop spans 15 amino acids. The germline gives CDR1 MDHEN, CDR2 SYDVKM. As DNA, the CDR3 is TGTGCCAGCAGACCGGGACTAGCGGGAGCCAATGAGCAGTTCTTC. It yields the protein CASRPGLAGANEQFF.

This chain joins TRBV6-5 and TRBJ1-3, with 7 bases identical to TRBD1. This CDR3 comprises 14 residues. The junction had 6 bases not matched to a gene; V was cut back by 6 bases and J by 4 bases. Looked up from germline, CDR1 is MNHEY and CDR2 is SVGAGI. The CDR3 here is CASSLTGLGNTIYF. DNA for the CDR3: TGTGCCAGCAGCTTGACAGGGCTCGGAAACACCATATATTTT.

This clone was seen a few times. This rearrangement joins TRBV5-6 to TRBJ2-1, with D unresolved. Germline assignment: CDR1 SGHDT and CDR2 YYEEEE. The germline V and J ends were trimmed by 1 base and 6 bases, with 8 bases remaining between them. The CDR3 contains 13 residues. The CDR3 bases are TGTGCCAGCAGCTTGTGGGCTTCCAATGAGCAGTTCTTC. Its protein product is CASSLWASNEQFF.

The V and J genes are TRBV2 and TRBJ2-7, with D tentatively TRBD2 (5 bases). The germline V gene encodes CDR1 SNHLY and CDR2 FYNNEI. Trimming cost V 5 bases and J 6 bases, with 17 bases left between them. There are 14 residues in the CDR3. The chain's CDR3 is CASSPTDYRPEQYF. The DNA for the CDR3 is TGTGCCAGCAGTCCGACTGACTACCGTCCCGAGCAGTACTTC. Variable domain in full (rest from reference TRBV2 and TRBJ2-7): EPEVTQTPSHQVTQMGQEVILRCVPISNHLYFYWYRQILGQKVEFLVSFYNNEISEKSEIFDDQFSVERPDGSNFTLKIRSTKLEDSAMYFCASSPTDYRPEQYFGPGTRLTVT.

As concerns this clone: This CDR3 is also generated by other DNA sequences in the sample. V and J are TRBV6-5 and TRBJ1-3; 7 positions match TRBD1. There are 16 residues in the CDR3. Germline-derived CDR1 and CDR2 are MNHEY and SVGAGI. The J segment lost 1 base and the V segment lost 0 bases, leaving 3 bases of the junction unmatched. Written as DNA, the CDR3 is TGTGCCAGCAGTTACTCCGGGACAGCGTCTGGAAACACCATATATTTT. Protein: CASSYSGTASGNTIYF.

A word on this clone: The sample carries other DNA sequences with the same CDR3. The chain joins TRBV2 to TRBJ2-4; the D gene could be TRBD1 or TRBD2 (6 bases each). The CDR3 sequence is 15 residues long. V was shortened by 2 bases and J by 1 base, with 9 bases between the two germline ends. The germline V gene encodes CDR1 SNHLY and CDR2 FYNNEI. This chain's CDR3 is CASSEPGAAKNIQYF. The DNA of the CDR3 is TGTGCCAGCAGTGAACCGGGGGCTGCCAAAAACATTCAGTACTTC.

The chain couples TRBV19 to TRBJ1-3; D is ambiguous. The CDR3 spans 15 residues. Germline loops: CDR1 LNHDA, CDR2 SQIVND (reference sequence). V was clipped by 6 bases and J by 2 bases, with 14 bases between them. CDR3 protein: CASSREDSAGNTIYF. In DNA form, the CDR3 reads TGTGCCAGTAGCCGTGAGGACTCCGCTGGAAACACCATATATTTT.

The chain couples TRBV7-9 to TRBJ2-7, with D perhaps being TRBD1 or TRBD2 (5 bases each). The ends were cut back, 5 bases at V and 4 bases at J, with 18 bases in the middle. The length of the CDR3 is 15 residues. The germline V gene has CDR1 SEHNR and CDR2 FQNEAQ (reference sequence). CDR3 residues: CASSPQGTSTYEQYF. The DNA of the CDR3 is TGTGCCAGCAGCCCTCAAGGGACGTCAACATACGAGCAGTACTTC.

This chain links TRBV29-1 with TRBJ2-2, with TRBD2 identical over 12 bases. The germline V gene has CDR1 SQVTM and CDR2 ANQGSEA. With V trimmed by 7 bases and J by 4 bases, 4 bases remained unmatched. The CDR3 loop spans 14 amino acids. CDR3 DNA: TGCAGCGGACTAGCGGGAGTCAGCACCGGGGAGCTGTTTTTT. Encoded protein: CSGLAGVSTGELFF.

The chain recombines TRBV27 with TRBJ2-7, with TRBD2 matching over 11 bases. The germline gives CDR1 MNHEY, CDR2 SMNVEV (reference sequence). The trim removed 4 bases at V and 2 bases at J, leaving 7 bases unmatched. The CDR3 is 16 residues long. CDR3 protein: CASSSLAGAPTYEQYF. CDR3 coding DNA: TGTGCCAGCAGTTCACTAGCGGGAGCCCCTACCTACGAGCAGTACTTC.